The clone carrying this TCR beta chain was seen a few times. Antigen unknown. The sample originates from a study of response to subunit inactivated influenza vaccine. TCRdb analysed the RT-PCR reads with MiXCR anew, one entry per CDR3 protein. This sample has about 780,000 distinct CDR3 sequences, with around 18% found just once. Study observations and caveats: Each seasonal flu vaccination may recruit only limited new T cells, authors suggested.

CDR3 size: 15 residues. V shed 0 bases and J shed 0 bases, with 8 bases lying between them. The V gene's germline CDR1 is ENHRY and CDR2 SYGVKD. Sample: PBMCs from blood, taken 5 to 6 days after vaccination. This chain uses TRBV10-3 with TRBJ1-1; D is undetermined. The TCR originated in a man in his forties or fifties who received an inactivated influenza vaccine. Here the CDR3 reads CAISESISVNTEAFF. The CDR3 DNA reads TGTGCCATCAGTGAGTCTATTTCGGTGAACACTGAAGCTTTCTTT.